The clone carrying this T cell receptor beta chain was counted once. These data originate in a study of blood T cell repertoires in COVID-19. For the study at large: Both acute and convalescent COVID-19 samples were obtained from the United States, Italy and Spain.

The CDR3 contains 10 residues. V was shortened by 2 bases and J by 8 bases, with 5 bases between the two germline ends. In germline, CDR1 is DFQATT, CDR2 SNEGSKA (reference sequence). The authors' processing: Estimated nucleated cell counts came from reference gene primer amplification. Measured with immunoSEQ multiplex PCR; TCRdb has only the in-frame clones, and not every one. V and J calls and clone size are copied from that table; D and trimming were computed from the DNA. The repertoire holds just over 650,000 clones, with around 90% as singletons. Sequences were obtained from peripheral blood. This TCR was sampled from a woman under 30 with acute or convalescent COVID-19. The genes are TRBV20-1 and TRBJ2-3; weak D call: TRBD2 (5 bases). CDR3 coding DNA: TGCAGTGCTAGAAGCGGTACGCAGTATTTT. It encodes CSARSGTQYF.